This T cell receptor (beta chain) stems from a study of shared clonotypes between healthy human individuals. The CDR3 contains 17 residues. Trimming took 4 bases from V and 6 from J, leaving 22 bases between them. CDR1 SEHNR and CDR2 FQNEAQ come from the germline V gene (reference sequence). Only in-frame clones appear in the TCRdb table, and some are missing; sequencing was by immunoSEQ multiplex PCR. The table lists about 2.4 million clones, 93% of them singletons. This TCR was sampled from a man between 18 and 29 years old in good health. Some clones in this sample may be carry-over from other donors' samples. The sequenced sample was naive CD4+ T cells from PBMCs. Subset denoted: CD45RA+ positively selected. The chain combines TRBV7-9 with TRBJ2-1; maybe TRBD2 (5 bases). The chain's CDR3 is CASSSQVVRGKGNEQFF. The CDR3 DNA sequence: TGTGCCAGCAGCTCGCAAGTTGTGCGAGGGAAGGGCAATGAGCAGTTCTTC.